This TCR beta chain is from a study of Ad26.COV2.S vaccination and SARS-CoV-2 variants (dated by TCRdb to the early 2020s). Broadly, across the study: Donors in the vaccine arm were drawn from COV1001, a phase I-IIa trial of Ad26.COV2.S in healthy adults that was multicentre, randomized, double-blind and placebo-controlled. Dosing of Ad26.COV2.S was intramuscular, at either 5x10^10 or 1x10^11 viral particles, delivered as one shot or as two shots spaced 56 days apart. Sequencing of the TCRbeta repertoire served to evaluate the specificity and breadth of SARS-CoV-2-reactive T cell receptors following Ad26.COV2.S vaccination. The TCR-sequenced set comprised approximately 30 samples: around 20 Ad26.COV2.S vaccine recipients, 5 placebo recipients and 8 SARS-CoV-2 convalescent individuals. Trial participants were randomized into five groups of five: low-dose or high-dose Ad26.COV2.S given once or twice, or placebo on both occasions. Throughout the experiments and outcome assessment, investigators stayed blinded to trial group allocation. On the study overall, not on this receptor specifically: Compared with placebo recipients, Ad26.COV2.S recipients showed higher spike-specific TCR breadth (P = 0.0014). Vaccine and placebo recipients had similar non-spike TCR breadth, a finding consistent with the vaccine containing only spike. It was noted by the authors that total T cell responses may have been underestimated by the TCR breadth and depth analyses. After vaccination, substantial breadth of spike-specific CD8+ and CD4+ T cell responses was reported. Comparing responses between vaccine doses or regimens was not something the study was powered to do.

The treatment or condition label of this sample denotes: about 20 received Ad26.COV2.S at low or high dose, single or two shots; roughly five received placebo; per-sample allocation not given. For vaccine and placebo recipients, repertoires were sequenced using samples collected on day 63 after the first injection. Between 29 July and 7 August 2020, Cohort 1b enrolled about two dozen adults aged 18-55 years at one site in Boston, USA. Ad26.COV2.S consisted of a replication-incompetent adenovirus type 26 vector by which a prefusion-stabilized SARS-CoV-2 spike protein from the original Wuhan strain was expressed. Notes on this clone: No cognate antigen has been identified for it. No clone much larger than this one lies a single base away; base qualities are absent.

The immunoSEQ Assay was the method used to sequence TCRbeta CDR3 regions. After extraction, genomic DNA underwent amplification by bias-controlled multiplex PCR, followed by high-throughput sequencing. Under the source paper's analysis protocol: Collapsing and filtering of sequences were performed to quantify the absolute abundance of each unique TCRbeta CDR3 region. Usable DNA was measured by amplifying reference genes present in all nucleated cells, and TCRbeta template counts were normalized to that usable DNA to estimate T cell fraction. Repertoire TCRs were annotated as SARS-CoV-2-specific by exact matching of V gene, CDR3 amino acid sequence and J gene to a known reactive TCR set. The reference SARS-CoV-2 TCR set came from MIRA and was filtered for enrichment in COVID-19-positive ImmuneCODE repertoires, removing public or cross-reactive TCRs. Using the MIRA antigens, annotated TCRs were further analysed by specific ORF or by position within an ORF. Depth was the summed frequency of annotated unique rearrangements, while breadth was defined as annotated unique rearrangements over total unique productive rearrangements. TCR breadth was compared between groups using two-sided Wilcoxon rank-sum tests. Entries here come from immuneACCESS through TCRdb and include only in-frame sequences with V and J called. Some clones fail to appear in such tables; in the studies checked, an unresolved V gene covers under half of the shortfall, and the cause of the remainder is unknown. V, J and clone size reflect that table, while D and trimming were determined from the DNA. The sample table shows about 350,000 clones, and roughly 90% are seen once. The top ten constitute approximately 11% of the sample.

This sequence originates from a person between 18 and 59 years old who received the Ad26.COV2.S COVID-19 vaccine or a placebo. Sequences were derived from peripheral blood, sampled in a trial of Ad26.COV2.S vaccine versus placebo.

This receptor carries the CDR3 CASSPPGLENIQYF. The nucleotide sequence reads TGTGCCAGCAGCCCCCCGGGACTCGAAAACATTCAGTACTTC. The chain couples TRBV7-2 to TRBJ2-4; TRBD2 is a weak D gene call, 6 bases matching. V sheds 5 bases and J sheds 5 bases, leaving 13 bases between their ends. The cysteine opens and the phenylalanine closes a CDR3 of 14 amino acids. Only the CDR3 DNA is retained, 42 bases long and in frame from the first base. CDR1 and CDR2 are drawn from the germline V gene: SGHTA, FQGNSA.